This T cell receptor (beta chain) was found in a study of blood T cell repertoires in COVID-19. Only in-frame clones appear in the TCRdb table, and some are missing; sequencing was by immunoSEQ multiplex PCR. The sample shows around 99,000 clones, around 81% of them seen only once. Germline lookup yields CDR1 MDHEN and CDR2 SYDVKM. The V gene lost 7 bases and the J gene lost 2 bases, with 15 bases spanning the gap. The CDR3 sequence is 14 residues long. The sequencing sample was made of peripheral blood. The chain recombines TRBV28 with TRBJ2-7; possibly TRBD1 for D (6 bases). The TCR sequence derives from a human donor in a cohort sampled during active or convalescent COVID-19. CDR3 sequence reads: CASTLGTHTYEQYF. The CDR3 DNA reads TGTGCCAGCACACTGGGGACACACACCTACGAGCAGTACTTC.